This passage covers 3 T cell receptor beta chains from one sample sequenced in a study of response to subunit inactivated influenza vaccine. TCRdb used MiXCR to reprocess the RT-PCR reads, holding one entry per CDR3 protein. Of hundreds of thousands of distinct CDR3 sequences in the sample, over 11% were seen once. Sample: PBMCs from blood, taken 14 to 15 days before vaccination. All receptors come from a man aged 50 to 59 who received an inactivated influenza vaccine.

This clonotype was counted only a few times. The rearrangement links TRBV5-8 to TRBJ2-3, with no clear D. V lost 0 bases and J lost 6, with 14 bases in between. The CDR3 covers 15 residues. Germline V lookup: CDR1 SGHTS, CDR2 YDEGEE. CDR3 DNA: TGTGCCAGCAGCTTGGGCAGGATAGGGTCGGATACGCAGTATTTT. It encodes CASSLGRIGSDTQYF.

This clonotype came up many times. The CDR3 coding sequence is TGCGCCAGCAGCCAAGAACCGGGACAGACTAACTATGGCTACACCTTC. Translation: CASSQEPGQTNYGYTF. The chain employs TRBV4-1 and TRBJ1-2; 7 bases match TRBD1. Germline trimming cut 0 bases from V and 0 bases from J; bases unmatched to any gene: 4. This CDR3 is 16 amino acids long. The germline V gene has CDR1 MGHRA and CDR2 YSYEKL.

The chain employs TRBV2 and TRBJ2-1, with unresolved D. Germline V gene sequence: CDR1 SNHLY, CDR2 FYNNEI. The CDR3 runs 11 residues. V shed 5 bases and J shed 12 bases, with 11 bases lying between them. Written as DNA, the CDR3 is TGTGCCAGCAGTCCCAAACTTATGCAGTTCTTC. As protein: CASSPKLMQFF.